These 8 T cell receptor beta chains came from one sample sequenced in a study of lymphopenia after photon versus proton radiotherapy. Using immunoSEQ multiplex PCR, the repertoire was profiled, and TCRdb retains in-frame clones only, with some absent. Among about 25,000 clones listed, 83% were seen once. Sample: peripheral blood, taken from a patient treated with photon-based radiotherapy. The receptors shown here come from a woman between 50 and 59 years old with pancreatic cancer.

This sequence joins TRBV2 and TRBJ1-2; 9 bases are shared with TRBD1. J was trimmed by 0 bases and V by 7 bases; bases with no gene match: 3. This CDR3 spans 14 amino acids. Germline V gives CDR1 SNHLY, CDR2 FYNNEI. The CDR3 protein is CASTRQGANYGYTF. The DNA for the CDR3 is TGTGCCAGCACTAGACAGGGGGCTAACTATGGCTACACCTTC.

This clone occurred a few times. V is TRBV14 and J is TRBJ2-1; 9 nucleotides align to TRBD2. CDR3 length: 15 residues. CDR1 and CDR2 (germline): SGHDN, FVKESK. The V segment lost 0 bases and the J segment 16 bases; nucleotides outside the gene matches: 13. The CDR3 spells CASSQDAVKAGGLFF. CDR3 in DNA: TGTGCCAGCAGCCAAGATGCGGTTAAAGCGGGAGGCCTTTTCTTC.

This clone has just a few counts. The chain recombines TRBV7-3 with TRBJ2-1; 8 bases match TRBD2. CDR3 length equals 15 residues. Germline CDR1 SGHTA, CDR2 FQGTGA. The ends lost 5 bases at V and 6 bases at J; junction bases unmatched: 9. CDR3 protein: CASSPSSGSGNEQFF. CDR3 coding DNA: TGTGCCAGCAGCCCAAGCAGCGGGAGTGGCAATGAGCAGTTCTTC.

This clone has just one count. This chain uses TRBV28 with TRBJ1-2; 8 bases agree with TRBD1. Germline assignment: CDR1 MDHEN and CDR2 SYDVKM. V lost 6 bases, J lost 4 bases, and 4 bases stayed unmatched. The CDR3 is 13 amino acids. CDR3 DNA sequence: TGTGCCAGCAGGACAGGGGAGACCTATGGCTACACCTTC. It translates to CASRTGETYGYTF.

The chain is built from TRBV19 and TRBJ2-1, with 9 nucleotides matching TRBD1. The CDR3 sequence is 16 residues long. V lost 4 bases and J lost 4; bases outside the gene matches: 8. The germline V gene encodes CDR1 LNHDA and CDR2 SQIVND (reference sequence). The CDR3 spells CASSRPRDRAYNEQFF. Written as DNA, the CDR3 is TGTGCCAGTAGTAGGCCCCGGGACAGGGCATACAATGAGCAGTTCTTC.

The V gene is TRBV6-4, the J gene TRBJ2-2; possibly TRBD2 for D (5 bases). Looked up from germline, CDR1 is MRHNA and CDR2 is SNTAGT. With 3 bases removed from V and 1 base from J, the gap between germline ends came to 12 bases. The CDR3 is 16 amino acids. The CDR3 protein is CASSEFSAMNTGELFF. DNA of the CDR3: TGTGCCAGCAGTGAGTTTAGCGCGATGAACACCGGGGAGCTGTTTTTT.

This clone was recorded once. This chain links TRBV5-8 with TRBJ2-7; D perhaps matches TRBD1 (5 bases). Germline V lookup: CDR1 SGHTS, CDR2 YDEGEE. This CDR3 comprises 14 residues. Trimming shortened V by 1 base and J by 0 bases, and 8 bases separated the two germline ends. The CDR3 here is CASSLRQHSYEQYF. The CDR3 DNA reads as TGTGCCAGCAGCTTGAGACAGCACTCCTACGAGCAGTACTTC.

The CDR3 DNA follows: TGTGCCAGCAGCCCCCTGGGACAGGGGATAAACAATGAGCAGTTCTTC. Translated: CASSPLGQGINNEQFF. The rearrangement links TRBV7-9 to TRBJ2-1; 10 positions agree with TRBD1. This CDR3 has 16 amino acids. Germline CDR1 is SEHNR and CDR2 is FQNEAQ (reference sequence). V gave up 5 bases and J gave up 5 bases; unmatched junction bases: 9.